Listed below are T cell receptor beta chains from one sample, sequenced in a study of blood T cell repertoires in COVID-19. Profiling relied on immunoSEQ multiplex PCR, and the TCRdb table lists in-frame clones only, not all of them. The data show 240,000 or so clones, with approximately 86% seen just once and roughly 3% held by the top ten. Sequencing was carried out using peripheral blood. These TCRs come from a woman under 40 who had recovered from COVID-19. Both conserved end residues are part of each CDR3. The D gene is left open where the match is weak. Only part of the rows carry a size: once, few, many, or a class if the clone is expanded.

clone size: NA; J gene: TRBJ1-1; D gene: NA; V gene: TRBV5-1; CDR3 DNA: TGCGCCAGCAGCTTGGAAGGACTGGACACTGAAGCTTTCTTT; CDR3 protein: CASSLEGLDTEAFF
clone size: NA; J gene: TRBJ2-2; D gene: NA; V gene: TRBV13; CDR3 DNA: TGTGCCAGCAGCTTCTGGGGCGCGAACACCGGGGAGCTGTTTTTT; CDR3 protein: CASSFWGANTGELFF
clone size: NA; J gene: TRBJ1-1; D gene: NA; V gene: TRBV4-2; CDR3 DNA: TGTGCCAGCAGCCCCGCAATATTCGGGGTTGCGAACACTGAAGCTTTCTTT; CDR3 protein: CASSPAIFGVANTEAFF
clone size: NA; J gene: TRBJ1-6; D gene: TRBD1; V gene: TRBV2; CDR3 DNA: TGTGCCAGCAAAGCAGCGGACAGGGGTAGTTCACCCCTCCACTTT; CDR3 protein: CASKAADRGSSPLHF
clone size: once; J gene: TRBJ2-1; D gene: NA; V gene: TRBV7-9; CDR3 DNA: TGTGCCAGCAGCATCAGTTCCTACAATGAGCAGTTCTTC; CDR3 protein: CASSISSYNEQFF
clone size: NA; J gene: TRBJ2-7; D gene: NA; V gene: TRBV9; CDR3 DNA: TGTGCCAGCGGCCTTAGGGGTTATAACAACGAGCAGTACTTC; CDR3 protein: CASGLRGYNNEQYF
clone size: NA; J gene: TRBJ1-2; D gene: NA; V gene: TRBV7-2; CDR3 DNA: TGTGCCAGCAGCCCGGGGGGTCGATATGGCTACACCTTC; CDR3 protein: CASSPGGRYGYTF
clone size: NA; J gene: TRBJ1-2; D gene: TRBD1; V gene: TRBV7-3; CDR3 DNA: TGTGCCAGCAGCCGGGGACAGGGTGGCGGCTACACCTTC; CDR3 protein: CASSRGQGGGYTF
clone size: NA; J gene: TRBJ1-1; D gene: TRBD1; V gene: TRBV7-6; CDR3 DNA: TGTGCCAGCAGCTTATCCGGACAGGGAGAAGCTTTCTTT; CDR3 protein: CASSLSGQGEAFF
clone size: NA; J gene: TRBJ1-2; D gene: NA; V gene: TRBV2; CDR3 DNA: TGTGCCAGCAGCGGACAGCTTGGCTACACCTTC; CDR3 protein: CASSGQLGYTF
clone size: NA; J gene: TRBJ1-1; D gene: NA; V gene: TRBV3-1/TRBV3-2; CDR3 DNA: TGTGCCAGCAGCCGGGGAGCTACGGAAGCTTTCTTT; CDR3 protein: CASSRGATEAFF
clone size: NA; J gene: TRBJ1-1; D gene: TRBD1; V gene: TRBV18; CDR3 DNA: TGTGCCAGCTCACCCGGGACAGGGACCCACACTGAAGCTTTCTTT; CDR3 protein: CASSPGTGTHTEAFF
clone size: NA; J gene: TRBJ2-1; D gene: NA; V gene: TRBV18; CDR3 DNA: TGTGCCAGCTCTCCTCTGGGAGGCAATGAGCAGTTCTTC; CDR3 protein: CASSPLGGNEQFF
clone size: NA; J gene: TRBJ1-3; D gene: TRBD1; V gene: TRBV10-2; CDR3 DNA: TGCGCCAGCAGTGGGGGGGGACAGGGCTCCTCTGGAAACACCATATATTTT; CDR3 protein: CASSGGGQGSSGNTIYF
clone size: NA; J gene: TRBJ2-7; D gene: TRBD2; V gene: TRBV5-6; CDR3 DNA: TGTGCCAGCAACCGGGGGGGGCTCACCTACGAGCAGTACTTC; CDR3 protein: CASNRGGLTYEQYF
clone size: NA; J gene: TRBJ2-7; D gene: NA; V gene: TRBV2; CDR3 DNA: TGTGCCAGCAGGGGGGCGATCGGGGCCGGCAAAACCTACGAGCAGTACTTC; CDR3 protein: CASRGAIGAGKTYEQYF
clone size: NA; J gene: TRBJ1-1; D gene: NA; V gene: TRBV9; CDR3 DNA: TGTGCCAGCAGCGTAGAGTCAGGGATCACTGAAGCTTTCTTT; CDR3 protein: CASSVESGITEAFF
clone size: NA; J gene: TRBJ1-5; D gene: TRBD1; V gene: TRBV5-1; CDR3 DNA: TGCGCCAGCAGCTTGGAATTAAGCGGGACAGGTCGGAATCAGCCCCAGCATTTT; CDR3 protein: CASSLELSGTGRNQPQHF
clone size: NA; J gene: TRBJ2-5; D gene: TRBD2; V gene: TRBV6-1; CDR3 DNA: TGTGCCAGCAGTGAAAGGGGACTAGCGGGGCGCAGAGAGACCCAGTACTTC; CDR3 protein: CASSERGLAGRRETQYF
clone size: NA; J gene: TRBJ1-2; D gene: TRBD1; V gene: TRBV11-2; CDR3 DNA: TGTGCCAGCAGCCCGAGAAGACAGGGGGGTTTTTATGGCTACACCTTC; CDR3 protein: CASSPRRQGGFYGYTF
clone size: NA; J gene: TRBJ2-5; D gene: NA; V gene: TRBV1; CDR3 DNA: TGCACCAGCAGCCAAGATGTAGCGGGGGATACGAAAGAGACCCAGTACTTC; CDR3 protein: CTSSQDVAGDTKETQYF
clone size: NA; J gene: TRBJ2-7; D gene: TRBD1; V gene: TRBV5-5; CDR3 DNA: TGTGCCAGCACCAAAGACAGGGGGTTCTCCTACGAGCAGTACTTC; CDR3 protein: CASTKDRGFSYEQYF
clone size: NA; J gene: TRBJ2-2; D gene: NA; V gene: TRBV7-9; CDR3 DNA: TGTGCCAGCAGCTTATTGACAGCGAACACCGGGGAGCTGTTTTTT; CDR3 protein: CASSLLTANTGELFF
clone size: NA; J gene: TRBJ1-1; D gene: NA; V gene: TRBV5-4; CDR3 DNA: TGTGCCAGCAGCCTAAATAGGAGGGCGGCTTTCTTT; CDR3 protein: CASSLNRRAAFF
clone size: NA; J gene: TRBJ1-4; D gene: NA; V gene: TRBV7-9; CDR3 DNA: TGTGCCGGAGGGGCGGATACAACTAATGAAAAACTGTTTTTT; CDR3 protein: CAGGADTTNEKLFF
clone size: NA; J gene: TRBJ2-3; D gene: NA; V gene: TRBV10-1; CDR3 DNA: TGCGCCAGCAGGACAGGCGACACAGATACGCAGTATTTT; CDR3 protein: CASRTGDTDTQYF
clone size: NA; J gene: TRBJ1-4; D gene: NA; V gene: TRBV27; CDR3 DNA: TGTGCCAGCTCGGGGGGCGGAGGTGAAAAACTGTTTTTT; CDR3 protein: CASSGGGGEKLFF
clone size: NA; J gene: TRBJ1-2; D gene: NA; V gene: TRBV27; CDR3 DNA: TGTGCCAGCAGTTTAAGCCCAGGGGCTCTCGTCGGCTACACCTTC; CDR3 protein: CASSLSPGALVGYTF
clone size: NA; J gene: TRBJ1-1; D gene: NA; V gene: TRBV25-1; CDR3 DNA: TGTGCCAGCAGTGAATATGAATGGGAGGGGGAGACTGAAGCTTTCTTT; CDR3 protein: CASSEYEWEGETEAFF
clone size: NA; J gene: TRBJ2-1; D gene: NA; V gene: TRBV2; CDR3 DNA: TGTGCCAGCAGAGGGACACAGCAGTTCTTC; CDR3 protein: CASRGTQQFF
clone size: few; J gene: TRBJ1-1; D gene: TRBD1; V gene: TRBV7-2; CDR3 DNA: TGTGCCAGCAGCCGGACAGGGAGCATGAACACTGAAGCTTTCTTT; CDR3 protein: CASSRTGSMNTEAFF